This TCR beta chain is drawn from a study of long-term antiretroviral therapy in people with HIV. At the level of the study: First collections came about a decade before the 2015 immediate-ART recommendation.

Specimens carried about 0.85-10 million cryopreserved PBMC before DNA extraction. This clone has only one observation. Germline lookup yields CDR1 LNHNV and CDR2 YYDKDF (reference sequence). The CDR3 sequence is 15 residues long. The V segment lost 0 bases and the J segment 2 bases; nucleotides outside the gene matches: 1. At the survey level, the v3.0 immunoSEQ assay was run. Target depth was 40,000-50,000 T-cell genomes per sample. Data came from immunoSEQ multiplex PCR; TCRdb stores just in-frame clones and leaves some out. The sample has under 45,000 clones; around 83% are singletons. The receptor comes from a man between 18 and 35 years old with HIV. The chain joins TRBV15 to TRBJ1-2, with 9 bases that match TRBD1. Specimen: unsorted PBMCs, collected 1 year after starting antiretroviral therapy. DNA of the CDR3: TGTGCCACCAGCAGAGATGGGACAGGGAACTATGGCTACACCTTC. Its protein product is CATSRDGTGNYGYTF.